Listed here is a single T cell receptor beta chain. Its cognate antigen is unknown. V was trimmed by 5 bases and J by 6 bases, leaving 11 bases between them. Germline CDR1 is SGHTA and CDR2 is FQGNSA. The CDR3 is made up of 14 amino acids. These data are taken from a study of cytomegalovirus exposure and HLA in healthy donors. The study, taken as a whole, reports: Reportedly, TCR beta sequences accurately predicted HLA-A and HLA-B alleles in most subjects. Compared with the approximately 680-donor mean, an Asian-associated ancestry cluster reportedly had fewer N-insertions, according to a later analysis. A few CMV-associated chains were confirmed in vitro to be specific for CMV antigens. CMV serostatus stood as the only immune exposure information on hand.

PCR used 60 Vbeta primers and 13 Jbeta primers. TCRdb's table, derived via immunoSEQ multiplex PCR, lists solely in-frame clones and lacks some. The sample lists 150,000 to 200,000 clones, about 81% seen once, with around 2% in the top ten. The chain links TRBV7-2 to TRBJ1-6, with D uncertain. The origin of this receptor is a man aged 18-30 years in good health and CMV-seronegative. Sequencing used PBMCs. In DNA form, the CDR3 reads TGTGCCAGCAGCCGGGGTCCAGTTAATTCACCCCTCCACTTT. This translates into CASSRGPVNSPLHF.